Sequencing of this TCR beta chain was carried out in a study of TIL therapy for anti-PD-1-resistant metastatic lung cancer (dated by TCRdb to the early 2020s). Regarding the research as a whole: Tumors were collected before any PD-1/PD-L1 blockade, after which patients were given nivolumab, and patients who progressed were given lymphodepletion, an infusion of expanded TIL and IL-2. A median age of roughly 54 years (range about 38-75) and a median tumor PD-L1 proportion score of about 5.4% were recorded among enrolled patients. The cohort was composed predominantly of lung adenocarcinoma, with a handful of EGFR-mutant and two ALK-rearranged tumors included, and half of patients were identified as current or former smokers. A median non-synonymous tumor mutation burden of about 1.6 mutations per megabase was determined across the cohort by whole-exome sequencing. Tumor and peripheral blood T cell receptor beta sequencing was used to track clonotypes across tumor, expanded TIL product and serial blood samples. Overall study outcomes, separate from this receptor: Clonotypes from the infused TIL partially replaced the baseline peripheral repertoire and then declined over months, and persistence showed no apparent association with response. The cohort was highly selected, with more treatment-naive, never-smoker and oncogene-addicted patients than typical, limiting generalizability. The study protocol defined all tumor marker inferences as exploratory.

Per the publication, the time point label means: pre-treatment sample, taken before nivolumab and TIL therapy. Adults with stage 4 NSCLC were enrolled from late 2017 to January 2020 in a dual-center phase I trial. Samples were obtained from a single-arm, open-label phase I trial in which tumor-infiltrating lymphocyte therapy with nivolumab was evaluated in advanced non-small cell lung cancer. Blood mononuclear cells from EDTA tubes were isolated by Ficoll gradient, snap-frozen as pellets, and DNA was extracted with a Qiagen mini-prep kit. The germline V gene specifies SGDLS as CDR1 and YYNGEE as CDR2. Its CDR3 holds 15 amino acids, cysteine through phenylalanine. The read is trimmed to its CDR3 DNA, 45 bases read in frame from base 1. Trimming leaves V shorter by 4 bases and J shorter by 7 bases, with the junction holding 12 bases beyond the gene matches. A note on this clone: Its target antigen remains unknown. No much larger clone exists at a distance of one base, and base qualities are not known.

Using bias-controlled multiplex PCR with the immunoSEQ v3 hsTCRB kit, the TCR beta CDR3 regions were amplified from genomic DNA. An Illumina NextSeq 500 was used to sequence the TCR libraries, reaching around 1.8 million read pairs at survey level or roughly 5-6.5 million at deep level. The original methods were these. Clonality was reported by immunoSEQ Analyzer software, which also assigned V, D and J genes and filtered out non-productive sequences. Repertoires were compared using productive Simpson clonality and Morisita overlap index of productive TRB rearrangements between infused TIL and blood. The absolute count of a clonotype in blood was estimated by multiplying the lymphocyte count by the CD3+ fraction and by the productive frequency of the clone. Not all clones reach the TCRdb copy of this immuneACCESS table, which keeps in-frame sequences only. Checked studies attribute under half of the gap to unresolved V genes and leave the rest unexplained. V and J calls and clone size are given by that table; D and trimming were obtained from the DNA. The sample contains more than 55,000 clones, 69% of them found a single time. The ten largest clones represent around 6.1% of the sample.

The rearranged chain carries TRBV9 and TRBJ2-3; the central 7 bases match TRBD1. Source: blood, taken at baseline. This clonotype originated in a person between 30 and 79 years old with non-small cell lung cancer. The DNA sequence is TGTGCCAGCAGCTCCCAGACAGGGATCCCCTATACGCAGTATTTT. Its amino acids are CASSSQTGIPYTQYF.